The clone carrying this T cell receptor beta chain was recorded a few times. Its antigen is still unknown. Version v3.0 of the immunoSEQ assay ran at survey level. Target depth was about 40,000-50,000 T-cell genomes per sample. Sequenced by immunoSEQ multiplex PCR; TCRdb stores in-frame clones only, minus some. The data show more than 25,000 clones, around 77% seen once. These data come from a study of long-term antiretroviral therapy in people with HIV. General study findings and limits: The clones with expansion before ART were dominant in the repertoire at all time points.

CDR1 and CDR2 from the germline V gene are MNHEY and SVGAGI. V dropped 8 bases and J dropped 1 base, with 14 bases sitting between them. The CDR3 spans 15 residues. The input for sequencing was unsorted PBMCs, taken 2.1 years after starting antiretroviral therapy. The receptor comes from a man aged 25 to 45 with HIV. The chain has TRBV6-5 and TRBJ2-2; D remains unclear. The CDR3 bases are TGTGCCAGCCAAATCGAGTTTCGGAACACCGGGGAGCTGTTTTTT. It translates to CASQIEFRNTGELFF.